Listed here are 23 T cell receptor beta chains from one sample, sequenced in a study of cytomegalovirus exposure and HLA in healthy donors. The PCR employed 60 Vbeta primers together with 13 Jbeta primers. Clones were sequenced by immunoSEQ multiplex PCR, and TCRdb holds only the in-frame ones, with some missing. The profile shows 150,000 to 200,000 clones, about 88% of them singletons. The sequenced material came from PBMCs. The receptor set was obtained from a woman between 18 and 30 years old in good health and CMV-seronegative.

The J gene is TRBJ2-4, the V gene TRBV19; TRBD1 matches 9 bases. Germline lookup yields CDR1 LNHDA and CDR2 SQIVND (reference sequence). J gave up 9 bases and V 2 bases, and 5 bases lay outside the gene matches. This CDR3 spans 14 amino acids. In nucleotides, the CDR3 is TGTGCCAGTAGTATACTGGGACAGGGAAGCATTCAGTACTTC. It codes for CASSILGQGSIQYF.

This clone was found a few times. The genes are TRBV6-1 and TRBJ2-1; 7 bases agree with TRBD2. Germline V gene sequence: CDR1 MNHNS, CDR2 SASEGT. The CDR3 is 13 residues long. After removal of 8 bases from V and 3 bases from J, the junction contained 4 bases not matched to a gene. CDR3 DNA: TGTGCCAGCCGTGGCGGGAGCTACAATGAGCAGTTCTTC. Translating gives CASRGGSYNEQFF.

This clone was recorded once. CDR3 loop: CASSQTGINTGELFF. The CDR3 DNA reads TGTGCCAGCTCACAGACAGGGATAAACACCGGGGAGCTGTTTTTT. The chain joins TRBV18 to TRBJ2-2; TRBD1 matches at 7 bases. Trimming removed 4 bases from V and 2 bases from J; junction bases left unmatched: 4. Germline values: CDR1 KGHSH, CDR2 LQKENI. This CDR3 contains 15 residues.

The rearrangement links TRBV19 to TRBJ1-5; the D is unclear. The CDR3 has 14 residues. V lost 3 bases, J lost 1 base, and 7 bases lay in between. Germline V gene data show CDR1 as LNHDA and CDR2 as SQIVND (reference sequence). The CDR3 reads CASSIPRSNQPQHF. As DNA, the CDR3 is TGTGCCAGTAGTATCCCTCGGAGCAATCAGCCCCAGCATTTT. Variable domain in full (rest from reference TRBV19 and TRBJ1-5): DGGITQSPKYLFRKEGQNVTLSCEQNLNHDAMYWYRQDPGQGLRLIYYSQIVNDFQKGDIAEGYSVSREKKESFPLTVTSAQKNPTAFYLCASSIPRSNQPQHFGDGTRLSIL.

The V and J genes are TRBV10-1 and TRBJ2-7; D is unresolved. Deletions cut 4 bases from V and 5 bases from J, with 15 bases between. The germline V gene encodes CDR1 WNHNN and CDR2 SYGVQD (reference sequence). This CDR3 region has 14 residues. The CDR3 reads CASSVPRINNEQYF. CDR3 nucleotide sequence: TGCGCCAGCAGTGTCCCGAGGATTAACAACGAGCAGTACTTC.

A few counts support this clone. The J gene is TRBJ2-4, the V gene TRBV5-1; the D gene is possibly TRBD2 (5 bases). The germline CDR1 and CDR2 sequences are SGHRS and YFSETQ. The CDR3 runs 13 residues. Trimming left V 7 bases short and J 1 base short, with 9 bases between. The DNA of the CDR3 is TGCGCCAGCGCCTGGGAGGCCAAAAACATTCAGTACTTC. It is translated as CASAWEAKNIQYF.

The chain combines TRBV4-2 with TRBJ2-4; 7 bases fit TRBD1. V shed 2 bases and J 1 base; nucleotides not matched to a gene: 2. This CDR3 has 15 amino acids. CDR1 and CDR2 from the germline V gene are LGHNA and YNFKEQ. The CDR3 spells CASSQSGGAKNIQYF. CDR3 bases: TGTGCCAGCAGCCAATCAGGGGGTGCCAAAAACATTCAGTACTTC.

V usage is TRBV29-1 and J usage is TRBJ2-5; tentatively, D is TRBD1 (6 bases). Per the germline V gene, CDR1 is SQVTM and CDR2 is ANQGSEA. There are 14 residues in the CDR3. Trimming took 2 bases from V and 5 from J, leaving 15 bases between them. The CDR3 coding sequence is TGCAGCGTTGAACTCGCAGGGGCGGAGGAGACCCAGTACTTC. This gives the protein CSVELAGAEETQYF.

The chain's CDR3 is CASKGESYNEQFF. CDR3 nucleotides: TGTGCCTCAAAGGGGGAATCCTACAATGAGCAGTTCTTC. V gene TRBV2 combines with J gene TRBJ2-1; D is perhaps TRBD1 (6 bases). This CDR3 spans 13 amino acids. V shed 11 bases and J shed 1 base, with 12 bases lying between them. Germline V lookup: CDR1 SNHLY, CDR2 FYNNEI.

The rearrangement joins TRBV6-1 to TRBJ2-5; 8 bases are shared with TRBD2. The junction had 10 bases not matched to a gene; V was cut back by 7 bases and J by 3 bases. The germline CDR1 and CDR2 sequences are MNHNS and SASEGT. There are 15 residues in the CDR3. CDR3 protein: CASKSYYSGEETQYF. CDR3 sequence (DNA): TGTGCCAGCAAATCATACTATAGCGGGGAAGAGACCCAGTACTTC.

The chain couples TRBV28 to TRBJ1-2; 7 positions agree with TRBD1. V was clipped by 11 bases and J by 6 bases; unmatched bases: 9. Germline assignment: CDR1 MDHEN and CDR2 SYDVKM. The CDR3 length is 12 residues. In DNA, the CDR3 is TGTGCCGGAGGACAGGACAGAAATGGCTACACCTTC. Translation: CAGGQDRNGYTF.

CDR3 DNA: TGTGCCAGCAGCTTAGACCGGGTTGGGTACAATGAGCAGTTCTTC. This gives the protein CASSLDRVGYNEQFF. This chain uses TRBV11-2 with TRBJ2-1; D ambiguous. Germline CDR1 and CDR2: SGHAT and FQNNGV. V was shortened by 0 bases and J by 4 bases, with 10 bases between the two germline ends. This CDR3 has 15 amino acids.

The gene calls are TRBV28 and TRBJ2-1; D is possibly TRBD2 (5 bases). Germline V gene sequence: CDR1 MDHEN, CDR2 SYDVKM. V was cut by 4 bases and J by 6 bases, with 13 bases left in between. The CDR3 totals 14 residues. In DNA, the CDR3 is TGTGCCAGCAGTTGGGGAGCGGACGGCAATGAGCAGTTCTTC. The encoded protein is CASSWGADGNEQFF.

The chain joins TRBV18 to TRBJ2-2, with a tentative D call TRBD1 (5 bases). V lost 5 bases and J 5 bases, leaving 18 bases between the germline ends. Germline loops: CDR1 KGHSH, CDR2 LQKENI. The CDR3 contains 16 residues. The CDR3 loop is CASSTTPGQGTGELFF. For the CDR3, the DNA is TGTGCCAGCTCAACCACTCCAGGGCAAGGAACCGGGGAGCTGTTTTTT.

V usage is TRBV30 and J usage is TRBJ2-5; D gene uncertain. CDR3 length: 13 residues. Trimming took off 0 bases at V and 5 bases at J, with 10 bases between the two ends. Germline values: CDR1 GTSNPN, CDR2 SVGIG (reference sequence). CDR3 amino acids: CAWSVLKKETQYF. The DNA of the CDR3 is TGTGCCTGGAGTGTACTGAAAAAGGAGACCCAGTACTTC.

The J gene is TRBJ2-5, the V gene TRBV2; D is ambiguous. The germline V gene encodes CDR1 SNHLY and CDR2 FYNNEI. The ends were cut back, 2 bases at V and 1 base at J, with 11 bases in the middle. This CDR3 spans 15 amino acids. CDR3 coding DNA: TGTGCCAGCAGTGAATTGTATCCAGTCCAAGAGACCCAGTACTTC. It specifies CASSELYPVQETQYF.

The DNA of the CDR3 is TGTGCCAGCAGCCCGTCGTGGGACAGGGCTCCAACTGAAGCTTTCTTT. The encoded protein is CASSPSWDRAPTEAFF. The genes are TRBV11-3 and TRBJ1-1, with 9 bases fitting TRBD1. With 5 bases clipped from V and 5 bases from J, the junction kept 12 bases outside the gene matches. CDR1 SGHNT and CDR2 YENEEA come from the germline V gene. CDR3 length equals 16 residues. Supplemented by reference TRBV11-3 and TRBJ1-1, the full variable domain reads EAGVVQSPRYKIIEKKQPVAFWCNPISGHNTLYWYLQNLGQGPELLIRYENEEAVDDSQLPKDRFSAERLKGVDSTLKIQPAELGDSAVYLCASSPSWDRAPTEAFFGQGTRLTVV.

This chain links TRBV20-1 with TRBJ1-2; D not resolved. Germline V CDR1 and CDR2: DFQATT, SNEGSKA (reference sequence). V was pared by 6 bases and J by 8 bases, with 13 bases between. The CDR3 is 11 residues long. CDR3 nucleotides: TGCAGTGCGTCATGGAGAGGAGGCTACACCTTC. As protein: CSASWRGGYTF.

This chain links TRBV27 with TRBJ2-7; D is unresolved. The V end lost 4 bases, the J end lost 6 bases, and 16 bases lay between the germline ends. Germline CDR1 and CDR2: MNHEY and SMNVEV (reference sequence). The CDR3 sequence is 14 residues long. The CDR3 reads CASSSASPLSEQYF. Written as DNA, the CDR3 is TGTGCCAGCAGTTCCGCGTCCCCGCTCTCCGAGCAGTACTTC.

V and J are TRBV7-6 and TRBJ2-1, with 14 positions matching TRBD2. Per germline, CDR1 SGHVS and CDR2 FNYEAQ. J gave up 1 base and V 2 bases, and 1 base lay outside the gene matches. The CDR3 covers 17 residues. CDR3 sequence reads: CASSLRTSGRSYNEQFF. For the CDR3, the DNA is TGTGCCAGCAGCTTAAGGACTAGCGGGAGGTCCTACAATGAGCAGTTCTTC.

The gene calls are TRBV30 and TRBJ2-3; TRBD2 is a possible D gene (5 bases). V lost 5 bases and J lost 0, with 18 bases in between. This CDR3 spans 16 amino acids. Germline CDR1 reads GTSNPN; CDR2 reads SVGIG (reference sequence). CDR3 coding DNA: TGTGCCTGGTCCCCCAGGAGGCAGTCGAGCACAGATACGCAGTATTTT. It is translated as CAWSPRRQSSTDTQYF.

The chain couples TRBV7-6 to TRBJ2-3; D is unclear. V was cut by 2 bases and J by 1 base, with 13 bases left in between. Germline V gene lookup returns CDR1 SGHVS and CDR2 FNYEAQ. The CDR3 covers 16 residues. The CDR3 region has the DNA TGTGCCAGCAGCTTAAGTTCGGGTACTGGCACAGATACGCAGTATTTT. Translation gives CASSLSSGTGTDTQYF.

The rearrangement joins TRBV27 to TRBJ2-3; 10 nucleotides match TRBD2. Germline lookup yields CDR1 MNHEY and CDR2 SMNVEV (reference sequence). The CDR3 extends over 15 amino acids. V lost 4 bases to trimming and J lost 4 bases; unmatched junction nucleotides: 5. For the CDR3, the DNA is TGTGCCAGCAGTTCCAGCGGGGGGGCACCAGATACGCAGTATTTT. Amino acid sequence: CASSSSGGAPDTQYF.